This T cell receptor beta chain was recorded in a study of T cell responses to AZD1222 COVID-19 vaccine. Study-level results: Every sample of the repertoires postdated the peak T cell response.

The CDR3 is 14 amino acids. Germline V lookup: CDR1 MDHEN, CDR2 SYDVKM. The germline V and J ends were trimmed by 1 base and 1 base, with 2 bases remaining between them. As to this clone: As yet, its antigen is unknown.

Profiling relied on immunoSEQ multiplex PCR, and the TCRdb table lists in-frame clones only, not all of them. The table records about 78,000 clones, roughly 90% of them present only once. The starting material was peripheral blood, obtained on day 0 of AZD1222 vaccination. The chain employs TRBV28 and TRBJ2-6, with D hard to call. The sequence derives from an adult in good health. CDR3 sequence reads: CASSLSSGANVLTF. The CDR3 DNA follows: TGTGCCAGCAGTTTATCTTCTGGGGCCAACGTCCTGACTTTC.